These T cell receptor beta chains were read from a single sample in a study of CD8+ T cells in alopecia areata. Libraries were prepared by immunoSEQ multiplex PCR; TCRdb keeps only in-frame clonotypes and omits some of them. The table records some 120,000 clones, 45% to 60% of them present only once. This material consisted of CD4+ T cells sorted from blood, taken at week 0. Receptors originate from a human donor with alopecia areata. CDR3s include the opening cysteine and the closing phenylalanine or tryptophan. A D gene is named only where the DNA matches it firmly. Only part of the rows carry a size: once, few, many, or a class if the clone is expanded.

size,J,D,V,CDR3,DNA
few,TRBJ2-3,TRBD2,TRBV4-1,CASSASGGREDTQYF,TGCGCCAGCAGTGCATCGGGGGGAAGGGAAGATACGCAGTATTTT
few,TRBJ2-1,-,TRBV12-5,CASGPPGSSLYNEQFF,TGTGCTAGTGGTCCCCCCGGAAGCTCCCTCTACAATGAGCAGTTCTTC
few,TRBJ1-6,-,TRBV5-1,CASSLQQGNSPLHF,TGCGCCAGCAGCTTGCAGCAGGGGAATTCACCCCTCCACTTT
once,TRBJ2-2,TRBD2,TRBV2,CASSEREGGNTGELFF,TGTGCCAGCAGTGAAAGGGAGGGAGGGAATACCGGGGAGCTGTTTTTT
-,TRBJ2-2,-,TRBV25-1,CASSNTGPGELFF,TGTGCCAGCAGTAACACAGGGCCCGGGGAGCTGTTTTTT
-,TRBJ2-4,-,TRBV4-1,CASSQAQGNIQYF,TGCGCCAGCAGCCAAGCCCAGGGAAACATTCAGTACTTC
-,TRBJ2-7,-,TRBV4-3,CASSQDLHGGYEQYF,TGCGCCAGCAGCCAAGATCTACACGGGGGATACGAGCAGTACTTC
-,TRBJ2-1,-,TRBV13,CASRRDVYNEQFF,TGTGCCAGCAGGCGGGACGTATACAATGAGCAGTTCTTC
-,TRBJ2-5,TRBD2,TRBV4-3,CASSQALASGGAVHF,TGCGCCAGCAGCCAAGCATTGGCTAGCGGGGGGGCGGTGCACTTC
-,TRBJ2-7,-,TRBV5-1,CASSLSGSSYEQYF,TGCGCCAGCAGCTTGAGCGGCTCATCCTACGAGCAGTACTTC
-,TRBJ1-5,-,TRBV5-1,CASSLRPGDHPQHF,TGCGCCAGCAGCTTGAGGCCTGGTGATCACCCCCAGCATTTT
-,TRBJ2-1,TRBD2,TRBV29-1,CSVEILGLGIREQFF,TGCAGCGTTGAAATTTTAGGACTAGGGATCCGCGAGCAGTTCTTC
-,TRBJ1-1,-,TRBV28,CASSLYQVRAFF,TGTGCCAGCAGTTTATACCAGGTTCGGGCTTTCTTT
-,TRBJ2-7,-,TRBV7-9,CASSLDPGYGQYF,TGTGCCAGCAGCTTAGATCCGGGGTACGGGCAGTACTTC
-,TRBJ2-1,-,TRBV7-6,CASSPHQRGGEQFF,TGTGCCAGCAGCCCACATCAGAGGGGCGGTGAGCAGTTCTTC
-,TRBJ2-3,TRBD2,TRBV7-9,CASSKLAGRTDTQYF,TGTGCCAGCAGCAAGCTAGCGGGGAGGACAGATACGCAGTATTTT
few,TRBJ2-1,-,TRBV7-2,CASSLVTSRNEQFF,TGTGCCAGCAGCTTAGTCACTAGTCGAAATGAGCAGTTCTTC
few,TRBJ2-1,-,TRBV11-3,CASSPGRVSSNEQFF,TGTGCCAGCAGCCCCGGGAGAGTAAGTTCAAATGAGCAGTTCTTC
-,TRBJ2-5,TRBD2,TRBV27,CASSLYGGTIQQYF,TGTGCCAGCAGTTTATACGGGGGGACGATCCAGCAGTACTTC
-,TRBJ2-1,TRBD2,TRBV5-1,CASETAGGGYNEQFF,TGCGCCAGCGAAACAGCGGGAGGGGGCTACAATGAGCAGTTCTTC
-,TRBJ1-4,TRBD1,TRBV19,CASSLPRTGGNEKLFF,TGTGCCAGTAGTTTACCACGGACAGGGGGCAATGAAAAACTGTTTTTT
-,TRBJ2-1,TRBD1,TRBV6-6,CASGRDRSYNEQFF,TGTGCCAGCGGCCGGGACAGGTCCTACAATGAGCAGTTCTTC
few,TRBJ2-5,-,TRBV9,CASSSRDNRQETQYF,TGTGCCAGCAGCTCCCGGGACAATCGCCAAGAGACCCAGTACTTC
-,TRBJ2-2,TRBD2,TRBV7-8,CASSVGLAGGRGELFF,TGTGCCAGCAGCGTGGGACTAGCGGGAGGCCGAGGGGAGCTGTTTTTT
-,TRBJ2-1,TRBD1,TRBV6-6,CASSYRGTGLYNEQFF,TGTGCCAGCAGTTACCGGGGGACAGGGCTTTACAATGAGCAGTTCTTC
-,TRBJ2-6,-,TRBV28,CASSLLQGGANVLTF,TGTGCCAGCAGTTTACTCCAGGGCGGGGCCAACGTCCTGACTTTC
-,TRBJ1-1,-,TRBV6-5,CASSYSNPPAAFF,TGTGCCAGCAGTTACTCGAATCCCCCCGCGGCTTTCTTT
-,TRBJ1-2,-,TRBV30,CAWRGAGKRHGYTF,TGTGCCTGGCGGGGTGCGGGGAAACGCCATGGCTACACCTTC
-,TRBJ2-1,TRBD2,TRBV4-2,CASSQADRSAGGPDEQFF,TGTGCCAGCAGCCAAGCCGACAGATCAGCGGGGGGGCCCGATGAGCAGTTCTTC
-,TRBJ2-7,TRBD1,TRBV7-2,CASSSTRTGASYEQYF,TGTGCCAGCAGCTCCACACGGACAGGGGCCTCCTACGAGCAGTACTTC
-,TRBJ2-1,-,TRBV29-1,CSVVGSRDNKLDEQFF,TGCAGCGTTGTGGGGTCGCGGGACAACAAATTAGATGAGCAGTTCTTC
-,TRBJ1-1,-,TRBV7-3,CASSPTTNTEAFF,TGTGCCAGCAGCCCGACCACCAACACTGAAGCTTTCTTT
-,TRBJ2-5,TRBD1,TRBV27,CASSFNRGQETQYF,TGTGCCAGCAGTTTTAACAGGGGGCAAGAGACCCAGTACTTC
-,TRBJ1-1,-,TRBV29-1,CSVGSLPMNTEAFF,TGCAGCGTTGGGTCCCTCCCCATGAACACTGAAGCTTTCTTT
many,TRBJ2-1,TRBD2,TRBV19,CASSPDSGLAGDNEQFF,TGTGCCAGTAGTCCTGATTCGGGACTAGCGGGAGACAATGAGCAGTTCTTC
few,TRBJ2-2,-,TRBV5-4,CASSLMGLNTGELFF,TGTGCCAGCAGCTTGATGGGACTGAACACCGGGGAGCTGTTTTTT
few,TRBJ1-2,-,TRBV5-1,CASSAETRFGYTF,TGCGCCAGCAGCGCCGAGACTAGATTTGGCTACACCTTC
-,TRBJ1-1,-,TRBV29-1,CSVPRIRDEAFF,TGCAGCGTACCTAGAATTCGGGACGAAGCTTTCTTT
-,TRBJ2-3,TRBD2,TRBV7-2,CASSFAGGSTDTQYF,TGTGCCAGCAGCTTTGCGGGGGGGAGCACAGATACGCAGTATTTT
few,TRBJ1-2,TRBD1,TRBV7-2,CASSYTGTGVRGYTF,TGTGCCAGCAGCTATACCGGGACAGGGGTCCGTGGCTACACCTTC
-,TRBJ2-7,TRBD2,TRBV6-5,CASSYQRGSGTREQYF,TGTGCCAGCAGTTACCAAAGGGGTAGCGGGACGAGAGAGCAGTACTTC
-,TRBJ2-3,TRBD1,TRBV5-1,CASSLDPFHRGRNTDTQYF,TGCGCCAGCAGCTTGGACCCCTTTCACAGGGGGCGTAACACAGATACGCAGTATTTT